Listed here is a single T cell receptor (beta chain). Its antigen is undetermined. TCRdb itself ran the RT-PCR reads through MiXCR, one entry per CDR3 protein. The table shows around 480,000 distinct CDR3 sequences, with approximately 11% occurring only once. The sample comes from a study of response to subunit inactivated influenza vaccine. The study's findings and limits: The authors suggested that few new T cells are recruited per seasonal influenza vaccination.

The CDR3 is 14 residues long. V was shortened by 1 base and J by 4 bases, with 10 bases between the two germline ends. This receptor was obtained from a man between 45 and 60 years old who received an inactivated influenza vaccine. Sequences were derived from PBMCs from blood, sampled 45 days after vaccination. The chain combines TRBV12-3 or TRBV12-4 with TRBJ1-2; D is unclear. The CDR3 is CASSLVGFRYGYTF. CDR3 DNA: TGTGCCAGCAGTTTAGTTGGGTTTCGCTATGGCTACACCTTC.